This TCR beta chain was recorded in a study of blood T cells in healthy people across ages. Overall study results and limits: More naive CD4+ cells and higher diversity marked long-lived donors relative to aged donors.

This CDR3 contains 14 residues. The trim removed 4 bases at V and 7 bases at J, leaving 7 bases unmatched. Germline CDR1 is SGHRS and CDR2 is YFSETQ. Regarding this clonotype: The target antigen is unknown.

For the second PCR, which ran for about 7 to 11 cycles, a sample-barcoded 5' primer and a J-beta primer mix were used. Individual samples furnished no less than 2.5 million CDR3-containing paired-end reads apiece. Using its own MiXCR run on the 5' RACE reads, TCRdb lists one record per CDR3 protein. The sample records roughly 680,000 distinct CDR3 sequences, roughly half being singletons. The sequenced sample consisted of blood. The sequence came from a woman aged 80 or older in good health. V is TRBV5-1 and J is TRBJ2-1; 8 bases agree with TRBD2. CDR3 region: CASSLGLELNEQFF. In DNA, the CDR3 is TGCGCCAGCAGCCTGGGACTAGAGTTGAATGAGCAGTTCTTC.